A selection of T cell receptor beta chains follows, all from one sample in a study of Graves' ophthalmopathy and Graves' hyperthyroidism. Each CDR3 protein gets one entry after TCRdb re-called the multiplex PCR reads with MiXCR. The table shows 40,000 to 50,000 distinct CDR3 sequences, with 40% to 65% occurring only once. The sequenced sample was peripheral blood. These receptors were taken from an adult man with Graves' ophthalmopathy. Both conserved end residues are part of each CDR3. Each record gives: V gene, J gene, CDR3 protein.

TRBV2	TRBJ2-6	CASSEPGPGQDHF
TRBV2	TRBJ1-3	CASLTGGTGNTIYF
TRBV10-3	TRBJ2-1	CAISEGHADNNEQFF
TRBV20-1	TRBJ2-5	CSARVGTSDWETQYF
TRBV27	TRBJ1-2	CASSSRYRNYGYTF
TRBV6-1	TRBJ2-2	CASNTRSGDTVELYF
TRBV18	TRBJ2-3	CASSPVSGGTDTQYF
TRBV3-1	TRBJ2-7	CASSTGLAGYEQYF
TRBV20-1	TRBJ2-5	CSARRLAGGWTQYF
TRBV7-9	TRBJ2-5	CASSLAGRGQGTQYF
TRBV13	TRBJ2-5	CASSATGPQETQYF
TRBV2	TRBJ1-5	CASSGDKGGSNQPQHF
TRBV10-3	TRBJ2-3	CAAGTGDTQYF
TRBV20-1	TRBJ2-7	CSASSSQGFPYEQYF
TRBV6-1	TRBJ1-4	CASSLSPTNEKLFF
TRBV6-2/TRBV6-3	TRBJ2-7	CASSTTRGQSYEQYF
TRBV6-6	TRBJ1-5	CASSRAASNQPQHF
TRBV20-1	TRBJ1-5	CSATGTGSYQPQHF
TRBV7-3	TRBJ2-1	CASSSGQLEAFF
TRBV19	TRBJ2-2	CASSVPSGNPGEPFF
TRBV29-1	TRBJ2-5	CSYSGSGVLETQYF
TRBV20-1	TRBJ2-7	CSATAEQYF
TRBV7-2	TRBJ2-1	CASSFTIAGGYNEQFF
TRBV15	TRBJ1-2	CATSRGLRGGGRGYTF
TRBV4-2	TRBJ2-7	CASSQGLAGYEQYF
TRBV11-2	TRBJ1-2	CASSLGQNYGYTF
TRBV19	TRBJ1-2	CASSDKGDGYTF
TRBV7-4	TRBJ1-5	CGSSSLPNRPQHF
TRBV29-1	TRBJ2-3	CSLGLSTDTQYF
TRBV19	TRBJ2-2	CASRRDSANTGELFF
TRBV4-3	TRBJ2-3	CASSQDRGGADTQYF
TRBV7-2	TRBJ2-7	CASSTWTYEQYF
TRBV6-5	TRBJ1-4	CASSYSRGNEKLFF
TRBV19	TRBJ1-4	CASSIVLGTGGEKLFF
TRBV13	TRBJ2-2	CASSSGTLGELFF
TRBV9	TRBJ2-1	CASSPADTRGEQFF
TRBV20-1	TRBJ1-1	CSARDPPLGGTEAFF
TRBV11-2	TRBJ2-5	CASSARPTSGGQETQYF
TRBV11-3	TRBJ2-3	CASSSGTGAGTDTQYF
TRBV10-3	TRBJ1-2	CAISEETGGIYGYTF
TRBV29-1	TRBJ2-5	CSVAGGSSQETQYF
TRBV27	TRBJ1-2	CASSLNGGKGYTF
TRBV5-1	TRBJ2-2	CASSFSGANTGELFF
TRBV7-9	TRBJ1-5	CASSLGSGARIQETQHF
TRBV7-2	TRBJ1-1	CASSLTFWGFNTEAFF
TRBV29-1	TRBJ1-2	CSVEEIVQTYGYTF
TRBV7-3	TRBJ2-4	CASSLGPQGAIGKGNIQYF
TRBV25-1	TRBJ1-5	CASSPGLSNQPQHF
TRBV12-3/TRBV12-4	TRBJ2-7	CASSLGQGAIHEQYF
TRBV5-6	TRBJ2-1	CASSSGTFRGVEQFF
TRBV10-3	TRBJ2-7	CAINERGSYEQYF
TRBV5-1	TRBJ2-7	CASSLAASGRFEYEQYF